Each of the 30 T cell receptor beta chains below was sequenced from the same sample in a study of blood T cell repertoires in COVID-19. The protocol was immunoSEQ multiplex PCR, while the TCRdb copy is restricted to in-frame clones and leaves out a portion. The sample holds some 160,000 clones; more than 75% are singletons and the top ten take approximately 5%. The source material was peripheral blood. The receptor set was obtained from a woman in her 50s with acute or convalescent COVID-19.

This chain connects TRBV11-3 to TRBJ1-3, with TRBD1 matching over 9 bases. CDR3 length: 16 residues. Trimming took 0 bases from V and 3 from J; bases not matched to a gene: 3. Germline V CDR1 and CDR2: SGHNT, YENEEA. Here the CDR3 reads CASSLEGDRDGNTIYF. Written as DNA, the CDR3 is TGTGCCAGCAGCTTAGAGGGGGACAGGGATGGAAACACCATATATTTT.

The CDR3 is CAWSVDTRYNSPLHF. The DNA of the CDR3 is TGTGCCTGGAGTGTAGACACTAGATATAATTCACCCCTCCACTTT. This sequence joins TRBV30 and TRBJ1-6; D remains ambiguous. The germline gives CDR1 GTSNPN, CDR2 SVGIG (reference sequence). The CDR3 has 15 amino acids. Trimming left V 0 bases short and J 4 bases short, with 10 bases between.

The chain carries TRBV4-2 and TRBJ1-6; TRBD1 might be the D (5 bases). Trimming cost V 0 bases and J 2 bases, with 17 bases left between them. This CDR3 comprises 19 residues. Germline V lookup: CDR1 LGHNA, CDR2 YNFKEQ. CDR3 DNA: TGTGCCAGCAGCCAAGAGGCCCTATTCGGGGGTACCTATAATTCACCCCTCCACTTT. This sequence encodes CASSQEALFGGTYNSPLHF.

The chain links TRBV5-6 to TRBJ1-1, with D uncertain. V gave up 0 bases and J gave up 8 bases, with 11 bases separating them. The CDR3 loop spans 13 amino acids. The germline V gene has CDR1 SGHDT and CDR2 YYEEEE. CDR3 region: CASSLAPAGEAFF. DNA for the CDR3: TGTGCCAGCAGCTTGGCCCCGGCCGGGGAAGCTTTCTTT. Complete variable domain (other parts from reference TRBV5-6 and TRBJ1-1): DAGVTQSPTHLIKTRGQQVTLRCSPKSGHDTVSWYQQALGQGPQFIFQYYEEEERQRGNFPDRFSGHQFPNYSSELNVNALLLGDSALYLCASSLAPAGEAFFGQGTRLTVV.

This clone was found a few times. CDR3 in DNA: TGTGCCAGCAGCTTAACTGGACAGCAAGCTTTCTTT. It specifies CASSLTGQQAFF. V and J are TRBV7-2 and TRBJ1-1; a weak D match, TRBD1 (6 bases). Per the germline V gene, CDR1 is SGHTA and CDR2 is FQGNSA. The CDR3 totals 12 residues. Trimming stripped 2 bases from V and 9 bases from J, with 10 bases between.

The J gene is TRBJ1-1, the V gene TRBV3-1 (or the pseudogene TRBV3-2); D gene uncertain. Germline V CDR1 and CDR2: LGHDT, YNNKEL (reference sequence). This CDR3 has 15 amino acids. Trimming left V 0 bases short and J 1 base short, with 9 bases between. Here the CDR3 reads CASSQEGGWNTEAFF. The CDR3 nucleotides are TGTGCCAGCAGCCAAGAGGGAGGATGGAACACTGAAGCTTTCTTT.

The V gene is TRBV18, the J gene TRBJ1-2; D unclear. Germline V lookup: CDR1 KGHSH, CDR2 LQKENI. The V end lost 1 base, the J end lost 6 bases, and 9 bases lay between the germline ends. The CDR3 length is 13 residues. CDR3 protein: CASSPLEVDGYTF. Here the CDR3 DNA reads TGTGCCAGCTCACCACTAGAAGTTGATGGCTACACCTTC.

The chain employs TRBV11-2 and TRBJ1-6; D gene uncertain. The CDR3 has 19 residues. CDR1 is SGHAT, CDR2 FQNNGV, per germline. The germline V and J ends were trimmed by 2 bases and 4 bases, with 21 bases remaining between them. The CDR3 sequence: CASSLLVTTHESYNSPLHF. The CDR3 coding sequence is TGTGCCAGCAGCTTATTAGTAACCACGCACGAATCATATAATTCACCCCTCCACTTT.

The J gene is TRBJ2-1, the V gene TRBV7-9; D possibly corresponds to TRBD2 (6 bases). Trimming stripped 5 bases from V and 0 bases from J, with 11 bases between. The CDR3 has 15 amino acids. Germline V lookup: CDR1 SEHNR, CDR2 FQNEAQ (reference sequence). This chain's CDR3 is CASSGRGSSYNEQFF. CDR3 nucleotides: TGTGCCAGCAGCGGACGGGGGAGCTCCTACAATGAGCAGTTCTTC. Drawing the rest from reference TRBV7-9 and TRBJ2-1, the complete variable domain is DTGVSQNPRHKITKRGQNVTFRCDPISEHNRLYWYRQTLGQGPEFLTYFQNEAQLEKSRLLSDRFSAERPKGSFSTLEIQRTEQGDSAMYLCASSGRGSSYNEQFFGPGTRLTVL.

The rearrangement links TRBV2 to TRBJ1-2; 7 bases match TRBD1. The V segment lost 7 bases and the J segment 0 bases; nucleotides outside the gene matches: 5. Germline V gives CDR1 SNHLY, CDR2 FYNNEI. The CDR3 is 14 amino acids. CDR3 region: CASTSDRTNYGYTF. In DNA form, the CDR3 reads TGTGCCAGCACCTCGGACAGGACTAACTATGGCTACACCTTC. Together with reference TRBV2 and TRBJ1-2, the CDR3 gives the full variable domain: EPEVTQTPSHQVTQMGQEVILRCVPISNHLYFYWYRQILGQKVEFLVSFYNNEISEKSEIFDDQFSVERPDGSNFTLKIRSTKLEDSAMYFCASTSDRTNYGYTFGSGTRLTVV.

The chain employs TRBV7-9 and TRBJ1-1; D possibly corresponds to TRBD1 (6 bases). From germline, CDR1 is SEHNR and CDR2 FQNEAQ (reference sequence). This CDR3 is 17 amino acids long. Trimming left V 5 bases short and J 1 base short, with 20 bases between. Written as DNA, the CDR3 is TGTGCCAGCAGCCCTGGAGACAGGATGAAAGGGAACACTGAAGCTTTCTTT. Its protein is CASSPGDRMKGNTEAFF. Looking up the rest from reference TRBV7-9 and TRBJ1-1 gives the full variable domain: DTGVSQNPRHKITKRGQNVTFRCDPISEHNRLYWYRQTLGQGPEFLTYFQNEAQLEKSRLLSDRFSAERPKGSFSTLEIQRTEQGDSAMYLCASSPGDRMKGNTEAFFGQGTRLTVV.

The chain is built from TRBV20-1 and TRBJ2-7; the D is unclear. The V and J ends lost 3 bases and 2 bases respectively, with 8 bases between them. Germline-derived CDR1 and CDR2 are DFQATT and SNEGSKA (reference sequence). The CDR3 length is 12 residues. Here the CDR3 DNA reads TGCAGTGCTAGTACCGGTACCTACGAGCAGTACTTC. Translated, it gives CSASTGTYEQYF.

The sample holds a few counts of this clone. This chain uses TRBV7-9 with TRBJ1-3, with TRBD1 matching 9 bases. V lost 5 bases, J lost 0 bases, and 11 bases stayed unmatched. Germline-derived CDR1 and CDR2 are SEHNR and FQNEAQ (reference sequence). The CDR3 length is 18 residues. The CDR3 nucleotides read TGTGCCAGCAGCCCTGGAACGGGACAGGGCTTCTCTGGAAACACCATATATTTT. Residues: CASSPGTGQGFSGNTIYF.

J is TRBJ1-5 and V is TRBV7-6, with TRBD1 as a possible D gene (5 bases). Germline V gives CDR1 SGHVS, CDR2 FNYEAQ. This CDR3 is built from 13 residues. V lost 0 bases and J lost 10, with 10 bases in between. In DNA, the CDR3 is TGTGCCAGCAGCTTAGCGCGGAGGGACCCCCAGCATTTT. Protein: CASSLARRDPQHF. The full variable domain, in which reference TRBV7-6 and TRBJ1-5 provide the parts outside the CDR3, is GAGVSQSPRYKVTKRGQDVALRCDPISGHVSLYWYRQALGQGPEFLTYFNYEAQQDKSGLPNDRFSAERPEGSISTLTIQRTEQRDSAMYRCASSLARRDPQHFGDGTRLSIL.

The chain carries TRBV6-6 and TRBJ2-1, with TRBD2 identical over 9 bases. Germline CDR1 reads MNHNY; CDR2 reads SVGAGI (reference sequence). CDR3 length equals 15 residues. The V segment lost 2 bases and the J segment 4 bases; nucleotides outside the gene matches: 3. The CDR3 is CASSYGGGAYNEQFF. DNA for the CDR3: TGTGCCAGCAGTTACGGCGGGGGGGCATACAATGAGCAGTTCTTC.

The chain couples TRBV15 to TRBJ2-1, with D possibly matching TRBD2 (5 bases). Trimming shortened V by 0 bases and J by 12 bases, and 15 bases separated the two germline ends. This CDR3 contains 14 residues. The germline V gene has CDR1 LNHNV and CDR2 YYDKDF (reference sequence). The CDR3 DNA follows: TGTGCCACCAGCAGAGATCCGGGGTTCAGAGTGCAGTTCTTC. Translation: CATSRDPGFRVQFF.

This sequence joins TRBV7-9 and TRBJ1-4; 8 nucleotides agree with TRBD1. V was pared by 1 base and J by 4 bases, with 2 bases of the junction left unmatched. Germline-derived CDR1 and CDR2 are SEHNR and FQNEAQ (reference sequence). This CDR3 spans 15 amino acids. CDR3 protein: CASSLVTGVNEKLFF. CDR3 nucleotides: TGTGCCAGCAGCTTAGTGACAGGGGTTAATGAAAAACTGTTTTTT.

In this sample, this clone turned up once. J is TRBJ1-6 and V is TRBV4-3; TRBD1 is a possible D gene (6 bases). CDR3 size: 16 residues. Trimming pared 1 base from V and 8 bases from J, leaving 15 bases between. The germline CDR1 and CDR2 sequences are LGHNA and YSLEER. The CDR3 loop is CASSQAAGVGYSPLHF. CDR3 bases: TGCGCCAGCAGCCAAGCGGCAGGGGTTGGTTATTCACCCCTCCACTTT.

The genes are TRBV19 and TRBJ2-7; the match to TRBD2 covers 16 bases. The CDR3 length is 18 residues. From germline, CDR1 is LNHDA and CDR2 SQIVND (reference sequence). The V gene end was trimmed by 5 bases and the J gene end by 5 bases; junction bases not matched to a gene: 12. The CDR3 nucleotides read TGTGCCAGTAGTTCACGTCCCGGGACTAGCGGGGGGGCCCACGAGCAGTACTTC. Residues: CASSSRPGTSGGAHEQYF.

This clone showed up just once. The V call is TRBV9, the J call TRBJ1-2; 7 bases are a match to TRBD1. CDR3 length equals 14 residues. Germline-derived CDR1 and CDR2 are SGDLS and YYNGEE. Losses at the gene ends were 2 bases for V and 5 bases for J; bases not matched to a gene: 6. This CDR3 is CASSVGQSPYGYTF. DNA for the CDR3: TGTGCCAGCAGCGTGGGACAGAGTCCTTATGGCTACACCTTC.

The rearrangement uses TRBV12-5 and TRBJ1-2, with TRBD1 as a possible D gene (5 bases). Germline loops: CDR1 LGHNT, CDR2 FRNRAP. The V end lost 7 bases, the J end lost 2 bases, and 17 bases lay between the germline ends. This CDR3 contains 15 residues. This chain's CDR3 is CASAREAGGNYGYTF. CDR3 in DNA: TGTGCTAGTGCCCGAGAGGCCGGGGGAAACTATGGCTACACCTTC.

This chain uses TRBV29-1 with TRBJ1-2; TRBD1 aligns across 7 bases. This CDR3 contains 12 residues. Trimming took 4 bases from V and 5 from J; bases not matched to a gene: 4. Germline V lookup: CDR1 SQVTM, CDR2 ANQGSEA. In nucleotides, the CDR3 is TGCAGCGTTGGACAGGGTAAATATGGCTACACCTTC. It translates to CSVGQGKYGYTF.

J is TRBJ1-3 and V is TRBV6-5, with 7 bases identical to TRBD1. V shed 6 bases, J shed 3 bases, and the junction held 2 bases outside the gene matches. The CDR3 totals 13 residues. The V gene's germline CDR1 is MNHEY and CDR2 SVGAGI. The CDR3 DNA is TGTGCCAGCAGCAGACAGGGTGGAAACACCATATATTTT. It yields the protein CASSRQGGNTIYF.

The rearrangement uses TRBV4-3 and TRBJ2-1, with 8 positions matching TRBD2. The CDR3 runs 16 residues. Germline CDR1 and CDR2: LGHNA and YSLEER. V shed 6 bases and J 4 bases; nucleotides not matched to a gene: 11. CDR3 nucleotide sequence: TGCGCCAGCAGTCCCCGTACGGGGGGGTTGTACAATGAGCAGTTCTTC. It specifies CASSPRTGGLYNEQFF.

This clone has ten or more counts. This chain links TRBV4-2 with TRBJ1-2; D is ambiguous. The CDR3 sequence is 15 residues long. The V gene's germline CDR1 is LGHNA and CDR2 YNFKEQ. Trimming left V 0 bases short and J 8 bases short, with 16 bases between. The CDR3 sequence is CASSQDATARWGYTF. CDR3 bases: TGTGCCAGCAGCCAAGATGCGACCGCGCGGTGGGGCTACACCTTC.

The V call is TRBV5-1, the J call TRBJ2-7; the match to TRBD1 covers 8 bases. This CDR3 has 18 residues. CDR1 is SGHRS and CDR2 is YFSETQ in the germline V gene. The V and J ends lost 4 bases and 5 bases, in that order; junction bases with no gene match: 20. CDR3 region: CASSGNLRTGTLWNEQYF. The CDR3 coding sequence is TGCGCCAGCAGCGGAAATCTGAGGACAGGGACCCTATGGAACGAGCAGTACTTC.

The genes are TRBV18 and TRBJ2-1, with a weak D call TRBD1 (6 bases). CDR1 and CDR2 (germline): KGHSH, LQKENI. V was trimmed by 3 bases and J by 7 bases, leaving 10 bases between them. The CDR3 consists of 13 residues. CDR3 protein: CASSPDRQNEQFF. CDR3 sequence (DNA): TGTGCCAGCTCACCGGACAGACAAAATGAGCAGTTCTTC.

V usage is TRBV5-1 and J usage is TRBJ2-7, with D hard to call. V lost 6 bases and J 1 base, leaving 14 bases between the germline ends. Germline values: CDR1 SGHRS, CDR2 YFSETQ. This CDR3 is 14 amino acids long. CDR3 DNA: TGCGCCAGCACGCAGGTTGAGAATTCCTACGAGCAGTACTTC. Translated, it gives CASTQVENSYEQYF.

The rearrangement joins TRBV18 to TRBJ1-5; D possibly corresponds to TRBD1 (5 bases). The germline V gene has CDR1 KGHSH and CDR2 LQKENI. The V end was cut by 3 bases, the J end by 0 bases, with 12 bases between. The CDR3 loop spans 16 amino acids. CDR3 DNA sequence: TGTGCCAGCTCACCCCCGGGGGAGTATAGCAATCAGCCCCAGCATTTT. Encoded protein: CASSPPGEYSNQPQHF.

The genes are TRBV5-6 and TRBJ2-1; 7 nucleotides match TRBD2. The length of the CDR3 is 17 residues. Germline CDR1 is SGHDT and CDR2 is YYEEEE. V shed 2 bases and J 8 bases; nucleotides not matched to a gene: 16. CDR3 loop: CASSFPLARGDVDEQFF. As DNA, the CDR3 is TGTGCCAGCAGCTTCCCACTTGCTCGGGGGGATGTCGATGAGCAGTTCTTC.